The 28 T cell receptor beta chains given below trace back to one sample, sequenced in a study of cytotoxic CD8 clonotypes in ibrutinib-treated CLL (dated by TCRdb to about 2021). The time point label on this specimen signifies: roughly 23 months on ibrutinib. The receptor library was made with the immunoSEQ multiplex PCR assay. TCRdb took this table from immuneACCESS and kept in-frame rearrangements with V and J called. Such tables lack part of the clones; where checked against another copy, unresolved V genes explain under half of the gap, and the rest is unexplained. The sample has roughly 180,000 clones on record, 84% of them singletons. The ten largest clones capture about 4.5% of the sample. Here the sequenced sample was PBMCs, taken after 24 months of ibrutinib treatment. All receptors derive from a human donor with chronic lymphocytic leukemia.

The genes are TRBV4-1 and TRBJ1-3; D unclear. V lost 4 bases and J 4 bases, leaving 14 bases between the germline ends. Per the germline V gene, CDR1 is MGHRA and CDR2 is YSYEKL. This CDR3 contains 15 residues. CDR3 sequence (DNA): TGCGCCAGCAGCCGGCTGGGGATGTCGGGAAACACCATATATTTT. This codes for CASSRLGMSGNTIYF.

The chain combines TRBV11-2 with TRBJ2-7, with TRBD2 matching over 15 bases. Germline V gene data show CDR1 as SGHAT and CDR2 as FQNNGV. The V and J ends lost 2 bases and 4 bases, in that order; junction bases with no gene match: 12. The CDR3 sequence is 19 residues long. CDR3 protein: CASSLIPPGTSGRNYEQYF. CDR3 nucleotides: TGTGCCAGCAGCTTAATCCCACCCGGGACTAGCGGGAGGAATTACGAGCAGTACTTC.

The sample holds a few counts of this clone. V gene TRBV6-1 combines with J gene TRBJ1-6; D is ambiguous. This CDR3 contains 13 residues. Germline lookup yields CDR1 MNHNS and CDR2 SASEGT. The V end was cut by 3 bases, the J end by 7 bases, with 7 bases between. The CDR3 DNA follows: TGTGCCAGCAGTGATCTACAGAATTCACCCCTCCACTTT. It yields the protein CASSDLQNSPLHF.

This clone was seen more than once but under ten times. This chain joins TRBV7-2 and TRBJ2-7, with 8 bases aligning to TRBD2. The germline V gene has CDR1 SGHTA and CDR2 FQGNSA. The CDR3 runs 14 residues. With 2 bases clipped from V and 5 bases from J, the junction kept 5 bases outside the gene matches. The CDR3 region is CASSLTGRVDEQYF. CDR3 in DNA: TGTGCCAGCAGCTTAACCGGGAGGGTCGACGAGCAGTACTTC.

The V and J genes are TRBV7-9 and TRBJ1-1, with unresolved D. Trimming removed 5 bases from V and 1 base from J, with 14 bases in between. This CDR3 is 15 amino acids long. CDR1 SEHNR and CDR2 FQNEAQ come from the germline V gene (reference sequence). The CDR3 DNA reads TGTGCCAGCAGCGCCGGCTTGACGAGGAACACTGAAGCTTTCTTT. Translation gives CASSAGLTRNTEAFF.

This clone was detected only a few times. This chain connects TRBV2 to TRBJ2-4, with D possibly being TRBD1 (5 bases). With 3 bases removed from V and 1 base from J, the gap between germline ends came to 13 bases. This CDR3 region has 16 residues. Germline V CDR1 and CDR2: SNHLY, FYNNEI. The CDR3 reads CASSENRPVAKNIQYF. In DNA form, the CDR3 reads TGTGCCAGCAGTGAGAACAGGCCGGTGGCCAAAAACATTCAGTACTTC. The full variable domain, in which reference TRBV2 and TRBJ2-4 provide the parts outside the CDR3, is EPEVTQTPSHQVTQMGQEVILRCVPISNHLYFYWYRQILGQKVEFLVSFYNNEISEKSEIFDDQFSVERPDGSNFTLKIRSTKLEDSAMYFCASSENRPVAKNIQYFGAGTRLSVL.

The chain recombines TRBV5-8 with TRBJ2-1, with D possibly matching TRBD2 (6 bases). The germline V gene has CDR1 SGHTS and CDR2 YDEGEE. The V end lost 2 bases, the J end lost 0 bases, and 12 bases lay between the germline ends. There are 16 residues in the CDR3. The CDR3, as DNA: TGTGCCAGCAGCTTTGGTTACGGGGGCTCCTACAATGAGCAGTTCTTC. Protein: CASSFGYGGSYNEQFF.

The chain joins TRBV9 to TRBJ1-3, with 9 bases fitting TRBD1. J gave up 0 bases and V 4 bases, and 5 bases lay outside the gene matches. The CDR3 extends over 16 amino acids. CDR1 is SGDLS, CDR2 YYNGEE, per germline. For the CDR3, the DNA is TGTGCCAGCAGCCCCGGGACAGGGTTCTCTGGAAACACCATATATTTT. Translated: CASSPGTGFSGNTIYF.

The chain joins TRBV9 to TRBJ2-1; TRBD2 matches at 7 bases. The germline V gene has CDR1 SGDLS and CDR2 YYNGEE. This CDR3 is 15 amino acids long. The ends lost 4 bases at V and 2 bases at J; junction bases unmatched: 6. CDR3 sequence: CASSQTSATYNEQFF. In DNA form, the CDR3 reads TGTGCCAGCAGCCAAACTAGCGCTACCTACAATGAGCAGTTCTTC.

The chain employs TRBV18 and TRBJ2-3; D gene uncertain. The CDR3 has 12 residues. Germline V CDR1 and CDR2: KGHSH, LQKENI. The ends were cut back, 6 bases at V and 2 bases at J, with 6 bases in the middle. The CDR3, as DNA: TGTGCCAGCTCCCCTACCACAGATACGCAGTATTTT. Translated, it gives CASSPTTDTQYF.

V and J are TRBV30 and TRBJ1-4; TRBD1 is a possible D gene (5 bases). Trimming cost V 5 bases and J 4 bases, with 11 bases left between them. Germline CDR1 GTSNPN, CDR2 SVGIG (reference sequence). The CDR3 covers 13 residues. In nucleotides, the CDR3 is TGTGCCTGGGGACAACACCTTAATGAAAAACTGTTTTTT. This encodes CAWGQHLNEKLFF.

The CDR3 loop is CASSSMGYTDTQYF. The CDR3, as DNA: TGCGCCAGCAGCTCAATGGGATACACAGATACGCAGTATTTT. V is TRBV5-1 and J is TRBJ2-3, with D hard to call. The V gene lost 3 bases and the J gene lost 2 bases, with 10 bases spanning the gap. This CDR3 region has 14 residues. Germline CDR1 reads SGHRS; CDR2 reads YFSETQ.

The CDR3 DNA sequence: TGTGCCAGCAGTTACGGGACAGGGGGCGCTAACTATGGCTACACCTTC. Amino acid sequence: CASSYGTGGANYGYTF. The rearrangement uses TRBV6-5 and TRBJ1-2; 12 nucleotides line up with TRBD1. Losses at the gene ends were 2 bases for V and 0 bases for J; bases not matched to a gene: 1. The CDR3 consists of 16 residues. Germline V gene data show CDR1 as MNHEY and CDR2 as SVGAGI.

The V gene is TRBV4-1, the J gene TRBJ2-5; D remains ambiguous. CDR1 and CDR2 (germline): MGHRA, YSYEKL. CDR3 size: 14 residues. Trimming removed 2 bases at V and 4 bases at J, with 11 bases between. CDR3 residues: CASSQFLRAETQYF. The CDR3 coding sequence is TGCGCCAGCAGCCAATTTCTTAGGGCAGAGACCCAGTACTTC.

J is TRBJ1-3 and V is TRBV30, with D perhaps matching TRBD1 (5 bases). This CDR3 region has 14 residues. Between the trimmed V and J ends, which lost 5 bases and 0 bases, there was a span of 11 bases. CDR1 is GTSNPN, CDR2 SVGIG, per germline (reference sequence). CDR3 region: CAWAKGNSGNTIYF. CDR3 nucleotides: TGTGCCTGGGCCAAGGGGAACTCTGGAAACACCATATATTTT.

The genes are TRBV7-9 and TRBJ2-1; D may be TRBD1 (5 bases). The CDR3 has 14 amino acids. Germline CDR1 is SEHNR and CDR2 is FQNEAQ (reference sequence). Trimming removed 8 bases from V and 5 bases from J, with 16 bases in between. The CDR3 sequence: CASQETEAHNEQFF. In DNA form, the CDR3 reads TGTGCCAGCCAAGAGACAGAAGCCCACAATGAGCAGTTCTTC.

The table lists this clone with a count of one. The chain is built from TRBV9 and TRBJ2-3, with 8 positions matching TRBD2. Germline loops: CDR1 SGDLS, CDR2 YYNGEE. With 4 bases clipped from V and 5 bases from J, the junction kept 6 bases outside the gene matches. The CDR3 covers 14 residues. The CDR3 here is CASSQREWIDTQYF. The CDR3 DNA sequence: TGTGCCAGCAGCCAGCGGGAGTGGATAGATACGCAGTATTTT.

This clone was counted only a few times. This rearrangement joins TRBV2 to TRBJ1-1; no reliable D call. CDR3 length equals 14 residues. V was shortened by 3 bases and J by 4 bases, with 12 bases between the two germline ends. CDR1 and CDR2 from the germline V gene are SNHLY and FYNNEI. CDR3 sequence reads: CASSDGSWGTEAFF. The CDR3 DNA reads TGTGCCAGCAGTGACGGCTCCTGGGGCACTGAAGCTTTCTTT.

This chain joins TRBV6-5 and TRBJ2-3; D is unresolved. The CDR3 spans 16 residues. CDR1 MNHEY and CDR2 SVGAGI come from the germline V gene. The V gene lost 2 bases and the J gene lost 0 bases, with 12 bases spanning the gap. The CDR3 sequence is CASSYHRSSSTDTQYF. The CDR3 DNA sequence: TGTGCCAGCAGTTACCACAGATCCTCTAGCACAGATACGCAGTATTTT.

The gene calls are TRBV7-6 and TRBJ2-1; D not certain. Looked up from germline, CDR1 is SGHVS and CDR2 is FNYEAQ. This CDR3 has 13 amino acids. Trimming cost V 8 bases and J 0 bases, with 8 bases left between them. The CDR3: CASHDSSYNEQFF. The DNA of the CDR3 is TGTGCCAGCCATGATAGCTCCTACAATGAGCAGTTCTTC.

CDR3 protein: CSVRDRGSSYNEQFF. The CDR3, as DNA: TGCAGCGTCAGGGACAGGGGAAGCTCCTACAATGAGCAGTTCTTC. The rearrangement links TRBV29-1 to TRBJ2-1; 10 nucleotides align to TRBD1. Germline-derived CDR1 and CDR2 are SQVTM and ANQGSEA. This CDR3 is built from 15 residues. V shed 6 bases, J shed 0 bases, and the junction held 5 bases outside the gene matches.

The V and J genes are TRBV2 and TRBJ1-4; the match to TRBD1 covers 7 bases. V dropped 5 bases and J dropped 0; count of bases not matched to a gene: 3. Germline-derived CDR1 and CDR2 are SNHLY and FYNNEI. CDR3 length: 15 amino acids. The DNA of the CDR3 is TGTGCCAGCAGTTCCCAGGGGGCAACTAATGAAAAACTGTTTTTT. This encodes CASSSQGATNEKLFF.

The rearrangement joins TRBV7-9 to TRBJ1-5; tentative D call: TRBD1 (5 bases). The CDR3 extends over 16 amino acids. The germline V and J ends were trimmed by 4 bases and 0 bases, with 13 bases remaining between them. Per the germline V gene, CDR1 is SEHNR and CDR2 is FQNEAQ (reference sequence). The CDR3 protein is CASSSGPGDSNQPQHF. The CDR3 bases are TGTGCCAGCAGCTCGGGTCCGGGGGATAGCAATCAGCCCCAGCATTTT.

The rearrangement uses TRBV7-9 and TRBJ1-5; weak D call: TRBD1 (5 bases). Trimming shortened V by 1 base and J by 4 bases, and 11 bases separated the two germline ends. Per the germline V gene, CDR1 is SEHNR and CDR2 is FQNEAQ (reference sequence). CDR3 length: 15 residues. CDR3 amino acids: CASSLGPTDNQPQHF. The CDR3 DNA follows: TGTGCCAGCAGCTTAGGCCCGACAGATAATCAGCCCCAGCATTTT.

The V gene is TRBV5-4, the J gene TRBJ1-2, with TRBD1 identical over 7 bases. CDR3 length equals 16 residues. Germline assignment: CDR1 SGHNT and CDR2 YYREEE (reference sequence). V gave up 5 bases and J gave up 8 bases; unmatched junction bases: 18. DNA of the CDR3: TGTGCCAGCAGGGACAGGAGAGCCAGAGGGGGCGAAGGCTACACCTTC. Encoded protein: CASRDRRARGGEGYTF.

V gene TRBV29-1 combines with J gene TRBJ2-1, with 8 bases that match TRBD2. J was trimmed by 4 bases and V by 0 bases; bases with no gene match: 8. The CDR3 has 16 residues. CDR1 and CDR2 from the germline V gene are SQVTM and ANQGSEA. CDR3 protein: CSVEDGLAGTYNEQFF. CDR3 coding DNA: TGCAGCGTTGAAGATGGTTTAGCGGGAACGTACAATGAGCAGTTCTTC.

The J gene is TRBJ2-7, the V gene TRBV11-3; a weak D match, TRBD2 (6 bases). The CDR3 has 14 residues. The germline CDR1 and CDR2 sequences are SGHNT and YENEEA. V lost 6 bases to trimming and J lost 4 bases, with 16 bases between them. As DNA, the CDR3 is TGTGCCAGCAGTCCTAGCGCTCAAGGGTACGAGCAGTACTTC. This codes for CASSPSAQGYEQYF. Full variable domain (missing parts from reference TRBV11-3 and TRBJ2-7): EAGVVQSPRYKIIEKKQPVAFWCNPISGHNTLYWYLQNLGQGPELLIRYENEEAVDDSQLPKDRFSAERLKGVDSTLKIQPAELGDSAVYLCASSPSAQGYEQYFGPGTRLTVT.

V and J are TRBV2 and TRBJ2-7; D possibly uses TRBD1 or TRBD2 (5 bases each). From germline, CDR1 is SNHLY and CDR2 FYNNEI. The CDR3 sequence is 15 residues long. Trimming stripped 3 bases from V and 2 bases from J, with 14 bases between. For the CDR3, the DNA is TGTGCCAGCAGTGACGGCGTCCGGGGCACCTACGAGCAGTACTTC. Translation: CASSDGVRGTYEQYF.